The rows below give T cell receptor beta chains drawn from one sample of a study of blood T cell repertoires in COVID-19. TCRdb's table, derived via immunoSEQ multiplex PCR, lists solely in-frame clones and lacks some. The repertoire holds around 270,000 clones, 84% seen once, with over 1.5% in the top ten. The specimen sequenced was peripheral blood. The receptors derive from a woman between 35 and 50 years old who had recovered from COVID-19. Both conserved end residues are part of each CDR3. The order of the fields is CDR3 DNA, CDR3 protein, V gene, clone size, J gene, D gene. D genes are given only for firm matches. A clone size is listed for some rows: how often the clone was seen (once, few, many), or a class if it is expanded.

TGTGCCAGCAGCTTAGGGGGGAGGGGACAAGAGACCCAGTACTTC	CASSLGGRGQETQYF	TRBV7-9	.	TRBJ2-5	TRBD2
TGCGCCAGCAGCCCGATTTCGACAGGGAGAAATTCACCCCTCCACTTT	CASSPISTGRNSPLHF	TRBV4-1	.	TRBJ1-6	TRBD1
TGTGCCACCCTCCATGGCAGGAACGACTATGGCTACACCTTC	CATLHGRNDYGYTF	TRBV6-5	.	TRBJ1-2	.
TGTGCCACCAGTGACCCCGCGACAAAGGGACAGGGGGTAGATGGCTACACCTTC	CATSDPATKGQGVDGYTF	TRBV24-1	.	TRBJ1-2	TRBD1
TGTGCCAGCAGCTTAGTGGGGGGAGCTAATGAAAAACTGTTTTTT	CASSLVGGANEKLFF	TRBV7-2	.	TRBJ1-4	.
TGTGCCAGCACCGACGGGGGAACCGGGGAGCTGTTTTTT	CASTDGGTGELFF	TRBV27	.	TRBJ2-2	.
TGTGCCAGTAGTGGATTAGGGGAAGGCTACACCTTC	CASSGLGEGYTF	TRBV19	.	TRBJ1-2	.
TGTGCCAGCAGCTTGACAGGCTACACTGAAGCTTTCTTT	CASSLTGYTEAFF	TRBV28	.	TRBJ1-1	.
TGTGCCAGCAGCTTGAGTTTGGTTGAGGAAAAACTGTTTTTT	CASSLSLVEEKLFF	TRBV5-5	.	TRBJ1-4	.
TGTGCCAGCAGTTTTATGGGGACAGGGTTATTGCATTTT	CASSFMGTGLLHF	TRBV12-3/TRBV12-4	.	TRBJ1-5	TRBD1
TGTGCCAGTAGTATTAAGGCGGGGGCGCGAGGCTACACCTTC	CASSIKAGARGYTF	TRBV19	.	TRBJ1-2	.
TGTGCCAGCAGTTTCCGGGACAGTTCCTACAATGAGCAGTTCTTC	CASSFRDSSYNEQFF	TRBV2	.	TRBJ2-1	TRBD1
TGTGCCAGCAGCCCGGACTTATATCAGCCCCAGCATTTT	CASSPDLYQPQHF	TRBV5-5	once	TRBJ1-5	.
TGTGCCAGCAGCCTCAGGGGTCGAGCCTGGACTAGCGGGGGAGCCTACTCCTACGAGCAGTACTTC	CASSLRGRAWTSGGAYSYEQYF	TRBV6-2/TRBV6-3	few	TRBJ2-7	TRBD2
TGCGCCAGTGTTCCCGGGACAGGGGGCACCGGGGAGCTGTTTTTT	CASVPGTGGTGELFF	TRBV5-1	.	TRBJ2-2	TRBD1
TGTGCCGGGGGGACAGGGGAACTGAAAAACATTCAGTACTTC	CAGGTGELKNIQYF	TRBV2	few	TRBJ2-4	TRBD1
TGTGCCAGCAGCATACGACAGGGGTATCAAGACACCGGGGAGCTGTTTTTT	CASSIRQGYQDTGELFF	TRBV7-9	few	TRBJ2-2	TRBD1
TGTGCCAGCAGCCAAGTTGAGAGGGGGAGGGATGAGCAGTTCTTC	CASSQVERGRDEQFF	TRBV4-2	.	TRBJ2-1	.
TGTGCCTGGAGTATCCGCTCTGGAAACACCATATATTTT	CAWSIRSGNTIYF	TRBV30	.	TRBJ1-3	.
TGTGCCAGTTCAAAGTTAGAGAACACTGAAGCTTTCTTT	CASSKLENTEAFF	TRBV3-1/TRBV3-2	few	TRBJ1-1	.